These 5 T cell receptor beta chains share one sample of origin, sequenced in a study of blood T cell repertoires in COVID-19. Only in-frame clones appear in the TCRdb table, and some are missing; sequencing was by immunoSEQ multiplex PCR. The table lists 330,000 or so clones, over 80% of them singletons. Sequencing input: PBMCs or T cells enriched from blood (not recorded which). These TCRs come from a man aged 25 to 40 who had recovered from COVID-19.

This clone was observed a handful of times. The chain carries TRBV10-1 and TRBJ2-2; 8 bases align to TRBD1. The germline V gene has CDR1 WNHNN and CDR2 SYGVQD (reference sequence). This CDR3 is 16 amino acids long. Losses at the gene ends were 3 bases for V and 3 bases for J; bases not matched to a gene: 6. The CDR3 is CASSDLGQGYTGELFF. The CDR3 nucleotides are TGCGCCAGCAGTGATCTTGGACAGGGATACACCGGGGAGCTGTTTTTT.

The rearrangement joins TRBV6-5 to TRBJ2-2; D might be TRBD2 (6 bases). There are 14 residues in the CDR3. V gave up 2 bases and J gave up 4 bases, with 8 bases separating them. CDR1 is MNHEY, CDR2 SVGAGI, per germline. Here the CDR3 reads CASSYQGGTGELFF. The CDR3 nucleotides are TGTGCCAGCAGTTACCAGGGAGGCACCGGGGAGCTGTTTTTT.

V is TRBV5-1 and J is TRBJ2-1, with TRBD1 identical over 10 bases. Trimming took 3 bases from V and 9 from J; bases not matched to a gene: 9. The CDR3 contains 15 residues. From germline, CDR1 is SGHRS and CDR2 YFSETQ. The CDR3 bases are TGCGCCAGCAGCTCTAAGACAGGGGGCCCAGGTGAGCAGTTCTTC. It codes for CASSSKTGGPGEQFF. The full variable domain, completed using reference TRBV5-1 and TRBJ2-1, is KAGVTQTPRYLIKTRGQQVTLSCSPISGHRSVSWYQQTPGQGLQFLFEYFSETQRNKGNFPGRFSGRQFSNSRSEMNVSTLELGDSALYLCASSSKTGGPGEQFFGPGTRLTVL.

This clone has a count of ten or more. This chain connects TRBV4-2 to TRBJ2-3, with D unclear. Trimming stripped 0 bases from V and 3 bases from J, with 10 bases between. Per germline, CDR1 LGHNA and CDR2 YNFKEQ. This CDR3 spans 15 amino acids. CDR3 amino acids: CASSQEDAGTDTQYF. The CDR3 DNA reads as TGTGCCAGCAGCCAAGAGGATGCAGGAACAGATACGCAGTATTTT.

This clone was counted a single time. This sequence joins TRBV28 and TRBJ2-7, with 14 bases aligning to TRBD2. J gave up 6 bases and V 5 bases, and 9 bases lay outside the gene matches. Germline assignment: CDR1 MDHEN and CDR2 SYDVKM. This CDR3 contains 16 residues. CDR3 region: CASSPWTSGGRLEQYF. CDR3 DNA sequence: TGTGCCAGCAGTCCGTGGACTAGCGGGGGGCGACTCGAGCAGTACTTC. Full variable domain (remainder filled in from reference TRBV28 and TRBJ2-7): DVKVTQSSRYLVKRTGEKVFLECVQDMDHENMFWYRQDPGLGLRLIYFSYDVKMKEKGDIPEGYSVSREKKERFSLILESASTNQTSMYLCASSPWTSGGRLEQYFGPGTRLTVT.